This T cell receptor beta chain was sequenced for a study of TIL therapy for anti-PD-1-resistant metastatic lung cancer. For the study at large: A handful of tumors were EGFR-mutant and two were ALK-rearranged.

This was the immunoSEQ v3 assay. Assay: immunoSEQ multiplex PCR; the TCRdb copy retains only in-frame clones and omits some. The table includes some 60,000 clones, around 63% detected once. Indicated time point: pre-treatment sample, taken before nivolumab and TIL therapy. Whole-study results and caveats: Infused TIL clonotypes partially replaced the baseline blood repertoire, then decayed over months.

Comment on this clone: Its antigen is currently unknown.

J lost 3 bases, V lost 4 bases, and 5 bases had no gene match. The germline V gene has CDR1 LNHDA and CDR2 SQIVND (reference sequence). This CDR3 is built from 16 residues. The specimen was blood, collected at baseline. The chain is built from TRBV19 and TRBJ2-1; 11 nucleotides agree with TRBD1. The sequence derives from a person aged 25 to 79 with non-small cell lung cancer. The CDR3 here is CASSNGTGGFYNEQFF. DNA of the CDR3: TGTGCCAGTAGTAACGGGACAGGGGGGTTCTACAATGAGCAGTTCTTC.